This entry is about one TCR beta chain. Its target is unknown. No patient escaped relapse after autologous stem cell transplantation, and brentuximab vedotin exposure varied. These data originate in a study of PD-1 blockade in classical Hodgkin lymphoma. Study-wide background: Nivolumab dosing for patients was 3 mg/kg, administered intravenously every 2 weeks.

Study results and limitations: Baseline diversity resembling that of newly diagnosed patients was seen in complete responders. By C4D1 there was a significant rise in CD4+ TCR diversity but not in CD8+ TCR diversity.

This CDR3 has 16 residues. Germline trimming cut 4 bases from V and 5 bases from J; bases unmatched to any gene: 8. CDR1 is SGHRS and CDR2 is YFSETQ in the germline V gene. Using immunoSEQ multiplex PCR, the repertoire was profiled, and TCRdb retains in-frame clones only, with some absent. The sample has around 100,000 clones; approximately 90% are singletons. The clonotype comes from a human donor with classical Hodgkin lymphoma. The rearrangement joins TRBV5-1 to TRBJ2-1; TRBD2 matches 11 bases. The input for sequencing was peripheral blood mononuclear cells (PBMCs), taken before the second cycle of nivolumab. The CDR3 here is CASSIRLAGTHNEQFF. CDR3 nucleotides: TGCGCCAGCAGCATAAGACTAGCGGGGACCCACAATGAGCAGTTCTTC.